Listed below are T cell receptor beta chains from one sample, sequenced in a study of CD8+CD57+ T cells in acquired aplastic anemia. TCRdb redid the calling of the reads with MiXCR, one entry per CDR3 protein. Of some 180,000 distinct CDR3 sequences in the sample, 50% to 65% were seen once. The specimen sequenced was sorted CD4+, CD8+, or CD8+CD57+ T cells (not recorded which) from PBMCs. The source is a human donor with aplastic anemia. The conserved cysteine and the conserved F or W are not part of the CDR3 here.

J gene: TRBJ2-5; V gene: TRBV9; CDR3 protein: ASSVGTSGEETQY
J gene: TRBJ1-4; V gene: TRBV2; CDR3 protein: ASSVRDGEKLF
J gene: TRBJ1-1; V gene: TRBV12-3/TRBV12-4; CDR3 protein: ASADRVWMGTEAF
J gene: TRBJ1-2; V gene: TRBV20-1; CDR3 protein: SASRDGYT
J gene: TRBJ2-3; V gene: TRBV7-3; CDR3 protein: ASSSLTGRADTQY
J gene: TRBJ2-3; V gene: TRBV7-3; CDR3 protein: ASSAGADTQY
J gene: TRBJ1-1; V gene: TRBV7-8; CDR3 protein: ASSLVGGGAREYTEAF
J gene: TRBJ1-6; V gene: TRBV7-3; CDR3 protein: ASSLEGGPLH
J gene: TRBJ2-7; V gene: TRBV5-1; CDR3 protein: ASSLTDFSYEQY
J gene: TRBJ1-1; V gene: TRBV5-1; CDR3 protein: ASSLAQGQKNTEAF
J gene: TRBJ2-3; V gene: TRBV29-1; CDR3 protein: SVSGTGVDTQY
J gene: TRBJ2-1; V gene: TRBV9; CDR3 protein: ASSFLDEQF
J gene: TRBJ1-2; V gene: TRBV5-8; CDR3 protein: ASSLVNNYGYT